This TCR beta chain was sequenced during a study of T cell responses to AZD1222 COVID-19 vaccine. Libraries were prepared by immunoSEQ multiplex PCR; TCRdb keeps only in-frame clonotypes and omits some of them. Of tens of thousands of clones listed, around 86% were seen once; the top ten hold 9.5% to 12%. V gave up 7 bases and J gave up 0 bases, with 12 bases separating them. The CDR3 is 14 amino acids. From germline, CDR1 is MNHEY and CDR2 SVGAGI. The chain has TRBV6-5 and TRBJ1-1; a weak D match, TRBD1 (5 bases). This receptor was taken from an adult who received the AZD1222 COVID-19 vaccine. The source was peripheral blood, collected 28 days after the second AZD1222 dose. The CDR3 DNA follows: TGTGCCAGCACCGAGCGGGGGATGAACACTGAAGCTTTCTTT. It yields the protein CASTERGMNTEAFF.